The subject of this entry is one TCR beta chain. This clonotype was seen many times. Its antigen target is currently unknown. Nothing much larger sits one base from this clone, and base qualities are not available. Reading from cysteine to phenylalanine, the CDR3 counts 14 amino acids. CDR3 DNA is the only sequence kept; it has 42 bases, read in frame from the first base. The germline V gene specifies SNHLY as CDR1 and FYNNEI as CDR2. Clipping removes 6 bases from V and 3 bases from J, with 3 as the unmatched junction base count. This specimen belongs to a study of T cells in Graves' hyperthyroidism and ophthalmopathy (dated by TCRdb to about 2019). Study-level background: Peripheral blood was collected at initial diagnosis, before any treatment. To identify distinguishing TCR V-J signatures, a discovery cohort of some 99 patients was used, comprising roughly 45 with Graves' ophthalmopathy and around 57 with stable Graves' hyperthyroidism. Whether ophthalmopathy could be predicted prospectively was tested in an independent validation cohort made up of some 20 hyperthyroidism patients plus 17 patients who later progressed to ophthalmopathy. The approximately 100 discovery patients were randomly divided into training and test sets at a 7:3 ratio. In addition, the study compared T-cell repertoires in thyroid tissue and in blood from six Graves' hyperthyroidism patients. Once sampling was done, hyperthyroidism patients were given methimazole at a starting dose of 30 mg daily, whereas ophthalmopathy patients were given high-dose intravenous methylprednisolone. The paper reports TCR Vbeta CDR3 sequencing of over 120 peripheral blood samples: approximately 41 ophthalmopathy, about 75 hyperthyroidism and 17 progressor patients. On the study overall, not on this receptor specifically: During validation, the model predicted progression to ophthalmopathy a median of approximately 6 months ahead of onset, with almost 71% sensitivity and under 85% specificity. Most expanded thyroid clonotypes (frequency above 0.001) were also found in blood, which suggests that blood repertoires may mirror thyroid immune responses. In cross-validation, a model built on a 13 V-J signature told ophthalmopathy apart from stable hyperthyroidism with 85% to 90% sensitivity and about 81% specificity, and in testing the same model reached 80%/75%. No statistical method was used to set the sample size in advance, and investigators knew the group allocation.

The TCR beta CDR3 regions were amplified from RNA transcripts. The first round of RT-PCR for the TCR CDR3 was performed with the HTBI primer set and the Qiagen OneStep RT-PCR kit. Libraries were constructed in a second round of multiplex PCR, after which size selection and purification were performed. Paired-end sequencing of the libraries was performed with 100 bp reads on an Illumina HiSeq2000. Regarding the original processing steps: Raw data were processed with SOAPnuke, discarding reads with adapters, uncalled bases, mean Phred below 15, or no exact constant-primer or identifier match. COPE v1.2.5 was used to merge high-quality paired reads, and clonotypes were defined as unique nucleotide sequences. MiTCR v1.1 was used to align clonotypes to the IMGT TRBV, TRBD and TRBJ reference segments. Only V-J combinations with frequency above 0.0001, covering approximately 99% of repertoires, were analysed. A TCS score was defined as the ratio of F50 (clonal expansion) to E x V (chaos), with BLOSUM62-based TCRdist applied between CDR3 peptides within each V-J. Welch's t-statistics and random forest reduced just over 500 V-J features to roughly 13, which were used in a naive Bayes classifier (R e1071). TCRdb itself trimmed the public reads at Q25 with fastp, ran MiXCR and retained productive beta chains. Rows matching on CDR3 protein sequence are summarized as one entry with the most common DNA and genes. The V and J calls reflect TCRdb's pipeline rather than the authors' work. This sample holds 450,000 to 600,000 distinct CDR3 sequences; about 14% were observed only once. Approximately 13% of the sample is in the top ten clones.

Graves' hyperthyroidism was defined as stable when no progression to ophthalmopathy occurred over 18 months of follow-up. Hyperthyroidism patients were newly diagnosed, with disease duration under 2 months, and aged 18 to 65 years. Any patient with an uncontrolled infection, another autoimmune disease, pregnancy or lactation was excluded. Diagnoses were based on clinical symptoms, serum thyroxine and TRAb, thyroid ultrasound and orbital computed tomography. Ficoll-Paque density gradient centrifugation was used to isolate PBMCs from around 9.1 ml of fresh peripheral blood. Total RNA was extracted using Trizol reagent, and RNA quality was assessed on an Agilent 2100 Bioanalyzer.

The TCR comes from a woman aged 35 to 49 with Graves' hyperthyroidism. The rearranged chain carries TRBV2 and TRBJ1-4, with 8 bases matching TRBD1. The sample taken for sequencing was blood. The CDR3 protein is CASSGQGPNEKLFF. The sequence in DNA is TGTGCCAGCAGCGGACAGGGCCCTAATGAAAAACTGTTTTTT.